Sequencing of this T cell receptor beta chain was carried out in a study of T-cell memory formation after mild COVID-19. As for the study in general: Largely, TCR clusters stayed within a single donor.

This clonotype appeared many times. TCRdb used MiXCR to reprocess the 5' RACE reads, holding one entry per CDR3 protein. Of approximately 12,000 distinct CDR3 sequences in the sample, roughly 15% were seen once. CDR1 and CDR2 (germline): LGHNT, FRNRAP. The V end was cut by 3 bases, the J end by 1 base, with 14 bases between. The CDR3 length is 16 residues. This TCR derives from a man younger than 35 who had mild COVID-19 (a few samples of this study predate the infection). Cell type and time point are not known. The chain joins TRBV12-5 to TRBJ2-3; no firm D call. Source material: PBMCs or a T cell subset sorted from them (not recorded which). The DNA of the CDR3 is TGTGCTAGTGGTTTTGACTTGGCCCCTGGCACAGATACGCAGTATTTT. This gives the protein CASGFDLAPGTDTQYF.